This T cell receptor beta chain is drawn from a study of monozygotic twins with inflammatory bowel disease (dated by TCRdb to between 2018 and 2020). About the full investigation: The complete study included roughly 30 monozygotic twin pairs: 19 IBD-discordant Danish pairs and nine German pairs, of which four were IBD-concordant and five were IBD-discordant. Disease-associated traits were sought mainly through comparisons between IBD patients and their genetically identical healthy co-twins within discordant pairs. Each individual had, on average, about 151 000 unique TCRalpha sequences and 181 000 unique TCRbeta sequences available for analysis. What the work shows at the level of the full study, not this receptor alone: Concordant and discordant twins showed no difference in repertoire similarity, possibly because of limited statistical power. Compared with healthy twins, IBD patients had fewer clonotypes in common with other individuals, a difference most pronounced in patients showing signs of disease activity. The analysis was unable to tell apart different T cell subtypes. Because patients received different immunosuppressive treatments, the repertoires may have picked up extra background noise and variability between individuals. A decrease in TCRbeta repertoire diversity, as measured by inverse Simpson index, was observed in IBD patients compared with their healthy co-twins. No single strong signal or clonotype linked to IBD turned up in the results, so the idea that one exists was not supported.

Worth noting for this clonotype: What antigen it recognizes has not been identified.

To prepare the library, 5' RACE was applied. Each TCR library was prepared from about 3,400 ng of total RNA. For each sample, cDNA synthesis was carried out in eight separate reactions using SMARTScribe reverse transcriptase. During cDNA synthesis, unique molecular identifiers containing a 6-nucleotide sample barcode were introduced by template switching. TCRalpha and TCRbeta cDNA was amplified by two nested PCRs of 16 and 9 cycles, with bead purification after each PCR. Before amplification, the cDNA was treated with uracil DNA-glycosylase and purified using the QIAquick PCR purification kit. The second PCR was the step at which Illumina TruSeq-compatible adapters and sample-specific barcodes were added. Library quality and concentration were assessed using TapeStation and Qubit, and about 5.2 ng of each library was pooled. Pooled libraries were sequenced on an Illumina HiSeq2500 single-index Rapid Run with 2 x 100 bp reads and custom sequencing primers. The study's own analysis went as follows. UMI-based consensus assembly with MiGEC version 1.2.6 was used to correct PCR and sequencing errors. MiXCR version 2.1.1 was used to carry out V(D)J alignment, clonotype assembly and CDR3 extraction. Normalisation of gene usage, clonotype sharing and MAIT/NKT TCR abundance was achieved by analysing the top 1000, 10 000 and 20 000 clonotypes per sample. After downsampling to 27 000 UMIs, diversity was calculated as the inverse Simpson index using the vegan R package. Paired Mann-Whitney U tests were applied to discordant twin pairs, with Benjamini-Hochberg correction for multiple testing. After reprocessing by TCRdb, each CDR3 protein sequence is one entry, and no DNA is given. In this record, the V and J calls reflect TCRdb's handling and not the investigators' own analysis. The sample's clone listing holds some 450,000 distinct CDR3 sequences. Jointly, the top ten make up roughly 2.3% of the sample.

The CDR3 starts with the cysteine, ends with the phenylalanine, and has 13 residues. The protein alone is recorded here. From a lookup of the germline V gene (reference sequence), CDR1 and CDR2 are DFQATT and SNEGSKA. From each donor, a roughly 2.3 ml peripheral blood sample was collected into PAXgene tubes and stored at -80 degrees C. Without T cell sorting, total RNA was isolated from whole blood using the PAXgene blood miRNA kit on an automated QIAcube. Peripheral blood from monozygotic twin pairs concordant or discordant for inflammatory bowel disease was subjected to deep TCRalpha and TCRbeta repertoire profiling with unique molecular barcoding. Smoking habits were recorded for all twin pairs, with individuals classified as current, former or never smokers.

This sequence originates from a human donor with ulcerative colitis or Crohn's disease, or a healthy co-twin of an affected twin (not recorded which). Recombination connected TRBV20-1 to TRBJ1-5; TCRdb outputs TRBD1, but without DNA this stays unchecked. Source material: blood. This receptor carries the CDR3 CSAVTGGLQPQHF.